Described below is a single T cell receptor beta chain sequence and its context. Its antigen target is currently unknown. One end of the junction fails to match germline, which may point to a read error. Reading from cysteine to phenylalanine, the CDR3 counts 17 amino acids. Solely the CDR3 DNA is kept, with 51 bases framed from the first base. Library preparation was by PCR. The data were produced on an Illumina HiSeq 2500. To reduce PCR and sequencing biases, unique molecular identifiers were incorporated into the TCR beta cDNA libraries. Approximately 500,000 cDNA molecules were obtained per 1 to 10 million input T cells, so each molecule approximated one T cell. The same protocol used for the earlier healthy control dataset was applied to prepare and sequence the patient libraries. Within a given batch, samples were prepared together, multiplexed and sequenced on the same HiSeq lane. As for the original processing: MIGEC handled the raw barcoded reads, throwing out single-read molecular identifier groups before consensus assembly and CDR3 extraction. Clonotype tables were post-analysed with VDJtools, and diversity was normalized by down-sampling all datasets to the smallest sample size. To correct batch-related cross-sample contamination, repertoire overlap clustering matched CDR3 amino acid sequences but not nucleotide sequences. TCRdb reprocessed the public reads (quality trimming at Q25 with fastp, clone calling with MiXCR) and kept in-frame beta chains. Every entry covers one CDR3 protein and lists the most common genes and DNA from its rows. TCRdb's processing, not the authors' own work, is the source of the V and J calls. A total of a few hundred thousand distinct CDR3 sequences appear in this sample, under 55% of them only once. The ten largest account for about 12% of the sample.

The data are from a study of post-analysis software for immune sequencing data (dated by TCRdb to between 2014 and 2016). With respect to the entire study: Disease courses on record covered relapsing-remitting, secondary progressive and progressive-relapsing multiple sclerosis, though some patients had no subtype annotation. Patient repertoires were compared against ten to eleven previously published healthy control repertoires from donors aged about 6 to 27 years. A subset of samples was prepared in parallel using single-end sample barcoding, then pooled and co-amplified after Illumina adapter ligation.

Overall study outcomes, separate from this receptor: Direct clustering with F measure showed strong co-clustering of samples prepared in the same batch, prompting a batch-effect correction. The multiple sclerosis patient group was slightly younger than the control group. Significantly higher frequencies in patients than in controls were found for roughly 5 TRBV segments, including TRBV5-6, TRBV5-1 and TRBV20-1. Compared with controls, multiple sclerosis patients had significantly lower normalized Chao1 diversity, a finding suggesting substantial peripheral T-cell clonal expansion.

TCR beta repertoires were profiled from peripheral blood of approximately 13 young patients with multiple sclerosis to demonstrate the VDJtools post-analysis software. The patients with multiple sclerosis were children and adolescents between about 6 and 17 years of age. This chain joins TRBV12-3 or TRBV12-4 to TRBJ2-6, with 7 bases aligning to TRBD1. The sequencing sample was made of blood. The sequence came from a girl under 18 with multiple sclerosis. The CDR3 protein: CAGSFGDRGLGANVLTF. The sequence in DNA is TGTGCCGGCAGTTTTGGTGATAGGGGGCTTGGGGCCAACGTCCTGACTTTC.